This T cell receptor (beta chain) was sequenced during a study of T-cell memory formation after mild COVID-19. The CDR3 extends over 15 amino acids. The V and J ends lost 6 bases and 4 bases, in that order; junction bases with no gene match: 4. Whole-study findings and limits: CD8+ contracting clones occupied EMRA, while CD4+ ones occupied mainly CM and EM.

Of note for this clonotype: Its antigen is unidentified.

One entry per CDR3 protein, called by TCRdb with MiXCR from the 5' RACE reads. Of a few hundred thousand distinct CDR3 sequences listed, about a sixth are singletons. Sequencing was performed on PBMCs or a T cell subset sorted from them (not recorded which). The chain recombines TRBV12-3 or TRBV12-4 with TRBJ2-7; 15 bases map to TRBD2. The sequence was collected from a man between 18 and 35 years old who had mild COVID-19 (a few samples of this study predate the infection). Cell type and time point are not known. CDR3 nucleotide sequence: TGTGCCAGCAGGGGGACTAGCGGGGGGTGGTACGAGCAGTACTTC. Translated: CASRGTSGGWYEQYF.